This record concerns one T cell receptor (beta chain) sequence. Its antigen remains unidentified. Repertoires were generated with immunoSEQ multiplex PCR, while TCRdb's copy carries only in-frame clones and drops some. The sample carries approximately 100,000 clones, around 91% recorded once. This entry belongs to a study of T cell responses to AZD1222 COVID-19 vaccine. Study outcomes and limitations: Seropositivity was recorded at baseline in only 6 or 7 AZD1222 recipients.

The length of the CDR3 is 15 residues. Trimming removed 2 bases from V and 7 bases from J, with 18 bases in between. Germline V gene data show CDR1 as SGHTS and CDR2 as YDEGEE. This clonotype was obtained from an adult in good health. V gene TRBV5-8 combines with J gene TRBJ1-2; D is possibly TRBD1 (5 bases). Sequences were derived from peripheral blood, sampled on day 0 of AZD1222 vaccination. CDR3 in DNA: TGTGCCAGCAGCTTTCTGTTTTGGCAGGGCGGTGGCTACACCTTC. It translates to CASSFLFWQGGGYTF.